The clone carrying this T cell receptor (beta chain) was observed a single time. Assay used: immunoSEQ multiplex PCR; TCRdb lists only in-frame clones, some missing. The repertoire holds 7,000 to 8,000 clones, around 81% seen once, with about 4.8% in the top ten. The data stem from a study of tumor T cells in aggressive B-cell lymphoma. The CDR3 is made up of 13 amino acids. With 9 bases clipped from V and 3 bases from J, the junction kept 5 bases outside the gene matches. Germline-derived CDR1 and CDR2 are SNHLY and FYNNEI. Sequences were obtained from tumor tissue. The source is an adult with diffuse large B cell lymphoma. The gene calls are TRBV2 and TRBJ2-7; 10 bases line up with TRBD1. The CDR3 loop reads CASIGQGVYEQYF. The CDR3 DNA reads as TGTGCCAGTATTGGACAGGGGGTCTACGAGCAGTACTTC. Supplemented by reference TRBV2 and TRBJ2-7, the full variable domain reads EPEVTQTPSHQVTQMGQEVILRCVPISNHLYFYWYRQILGQKVEFLVSFYNNEISEKSEIFDDQFSVERPDGSNFTLKIRSTKLEDSAMYFCASIGQGVYEQYFGPGTRLTVT.